The 30 T cell receptor beta chains below all came from one sample that was sequenced in a study of T-cell reconstitution after alpha-beta-depleted transplantation in children. Unique molecular identifiers were incorporated during preparation of the TCRbeta library. TCRdb re-derived calls from the PCR reads in MiXCR, one entry per CDR3 protein. The table has under 300,000 distinct CDR3 sequences, roughly 12% seen once. Source: peripheral blood, taken 180 days after TCRalphabeta/CD19-depleted stem cell transplant. The receptors were sampled from a male patient between 2 and 15 years old who had a stem cell transplant for chronic granulomatous disease, so the T cells may come from the graft donor.

The V gene is TRBV19, the J gene TRBJ2-2, with TRBD2 as a possible D gene (6 bases). V lost 7 bases, J lost 1 base, and 13 bases lay in between. From germline, CDR1 is LNHDA and CDR2 SQIVND (reference sequence). This CDR3 has 15 amino acids. CDR3 in DNA: TGTGCCAGTACTCCCCGGCGGGGGAACACCGGGGAGCTGTTTTTT. It translates to CASTPRRGNTGELFF.

This clonotype occurred many times. The DNA for the CDR3 is TGCAGTGCTAACCCCGGGACAGGGGCCTCCTACGAGCAGTACTTC. Residues: CSANPGTGASYEQYF. The chain combines TRBV20-1 with TRBJ2-7; 10 bases are shared with TRBD1. J gave up 0 bases and V 4 bases, and 6 bases lay outside the gene matches. The CDR3 length is 15 residues. Germline lookup yields CDR1 DFQATT and CDR2 SNEGSKA (reference sequence).

This clonotype was recorded at least ten times. The chain combines TRBV7-9 with TRBJ1-1; 9 nucleotides line up with TRBD1. This CDR3 is built from 15 residues. The V segment lost 5 bases and the J segment 0 bases; nucleotides outside the gene matches: 4. CDR1 and CDR2 (germline): SEHNR, FQNEAQ (reference sequence). CDR3 loop: CASSNRQGVNTEAFF. The CDR3 nucleotides read TGTGCCAGCAGCAATCGACAGGGGGTGAACACTGAAGCTTTCTTT.

The chain carries TRBV5-4 and TRBJ2-2; tentative D call: TRBD2 (6 bases). V was clipped by 0 bases and J by 5 bases, with 11 bases between them. CDR1 SGHNT and CDR2 YYREEE come from the germline V gene (reference sequence). The length of the CDR3 is 15 residues. This chain's CDR3 is CASSLAGVRTGELFF. The CDR3 nucleotides are TGTGCCAGCAGCTTGGCGGGGGTTAGGACCGGGGAGCTGTTTTTT.

This clonotype occurred many times. The chain couples TRBV20-1 to TRBJ2-3; D is unresolved. This CDR3 is built from 13 residues. In germline, CDR1 is DFQATT, CDR2 SNEGSKA (reference sequence). The V end was cut by 1 base, the J end by 4 bases, with 9 bases between. The CDR3 coding sequence is TGCAGTGCTAGAGTAGTAGGTGCAGATACGCAGTATTTT. Amino acids: CSARVVGADTQYF.

This clonotype was seen many times. This chain connects TRBV5-1 to TRBJ1-6, with 12 positions matching TRBD1. The germline gives CDR1 SGHRS, CDR2 YFSETQ. The V gene end was trimmed by 4 bases and the J gene end by 7 bases; junction bases not matched to a gene: 9. This CDR3 contains 17 residues. This CDR3 is CASSDRDRGLPNSPLHF. For the CDR3, the DNA is TGCGCCAGCAGCGACCGGGACAGGGGGCTTCCCAATTCACCCCTCCACTTT.

This clonotype appeared many times. V is TRBV11-2 and J is TRBJ2-3; 11 bases agree with TRBD2. The length of the CDR3 is 16 residues. Trimming took 3 bases from V and 3 from J; bases not matched to a gene: 5. Looked up from germline, CDR1 is SGHAT and CDR2 is FQNNGV. CDR3 protein: CASSFYSGGATDTQYF. Written as DNA, the CDR3 is TGTGCCAGCAGCTTTTATAGCGGGGGGGCTACAGATACGCAGTATTTT.

With regard to this clonotype: A far larger clone is one base from this, pointing to a likely read error. CDR3 protein: CTSSLSETQYF. CDR3 DNA sequence: TGTACCAGCAGTTTGTCAGAGACCCAGTACTTC. J is TRBJ2-5 and V is TRBV12-3 or TRBV12-4; no reliable D call. The CDR3 length is 11 residues.

The sample holds many counts of this clonotype. J is TRBJ2-6 and V is TRBV5-7; 8 nucleotides align to TRBD1. TRBV5-7 is an ORF, with its function uncertain. V lost 4 bases and J lost 2; bases outside the gene matches: 8. This CDR3 is 17 amino acids long. In DNA form, the CDR3 reads TGTGCCAGCAGCGCCGGACAGGGTCGCCCTGGGGCCAACGTCCTGACTTTC. This sequence encodes CASSAGQGRPGANVLTF.

Many counts were recorded for this clonotype. The chain carries TRBV6-5 and TRBJ2-3; 11 positions match TRBD2. In germline, CDR1 is MNHEY, CDR2 SVGAGI. With V trimmed by 6 bases and J by 4 bases, 6 bases remained unmatched. This CDR3 is 15 amino acids long. Written as DNA, the CDR3 is TGTGCCAGCAGATTAGCGGGAGGGCCGGCAGATACGCAGTATTTT. Residues: CASRLAGGPADTQYF.

On this clonotype: With a much larger clone just one base away, this may be a read error. This rearrangement joins TRBV25-1 to TRBJ2-3; D uncertain. Between the trimmed V and J ends, which lost 3 bases and 2 bases, there was a span of 6 bases. CDR1 and CDR2 (germline): MGHDK, SYGVNS. The length of the CDR3 is 13 residues. CDR3 residues: CASSEGNTDTQYF. The DNA of the CDR3 is TGTGCCAGCAGTGAGGGAAACACAGATACGCAGTATTTT.

This clonotype was observed at least ten times. V is TRBV5-8 and J is TRBJ2-1; D call uncertain. The V end was cut by 5 bases, the J end by 4 bases, with 16 bases between. The germline gives CDR1 SGHTS, CDR2 YDEGEE. CDR3 size: 15 residues. CDR3 loop: CASRWPGGIYNEQFF. In DNA form, the CDR3 reads TGTGCCAGCAGATGGCCGGGCGGAATTTACAATGAGCAGTTCTTC. The entire variable domain, with the rest obtained from reference TRBV5-8 and TRBJ2-1, is as follows: EAGVTQSPTHLIKTRGQQATLRCSPISGHTSVYWYQQALGLGLQFLLWYDEGEERNRGNFPPRFSGRQFPNYSSELNVNALELEDSALYLCASRWPGGIYNEQFFGPGTRLTVL.

This clonotype was detected ten times or more. V usage is TRBV7-3 and J usage is TRBJ2-6; D remains unclear. Germline CDR1 and CDR2: SGHTA and FQGTGA. The CDR3 consists of 15 residues. V was trimmed by 5 bases and J by 1 base, leaving 9 bases between them. CDR3 residues: CASSPTGSGANVLTF. The CDR3 coding sequence is TGTGCCAGCAGCCCTACCGGTTCTGGGGCCAACGTCCTGACTTTC.

This clonotype occurred many times. The gene calls are TRBV29-1 and TRBJ1-5, with D hard to call. V was clipped by 5 bases and J by 5 bases, with 4 bases between them. The CDR3 is 10 amino acids. Germline values: CDR1 SQVTM, CDR2 ANQGSEA. The CDR3 region is CSVFDQPQHF. CDR3 in DNA: TGCAGCGTTTTCGATCAGCCCCAGCATTTT.

This clonotype was counted between two and nine times. The V and J genes are TRBV5-1 and TRBJ1-6; 12 nucleotides align to TRBD1. Germline V gives CDR1 SGHRS, CDR2 YFSETQ. The V segment lost 4 bases and the J segment 9 bases; nucleotides outside the gene matches: 5. The CDR3 is made up of 15 amino acids. The DNA for the CDR3 is TGCGCCAGCAGCCTCCGGGGACAGGGGGCTTCACCCCTCCACTTT. The encoded protein is CASSLRGQGASPLHF.

In regard to this clonotype: A much larger clone lies one base from this, so it may be a read error. The rearrangement uses TRBV18 and TRBJ1-2; TRBD1 might be the D (5 bases). CDR1 is KGHSH and CDR2 is LQKENI in the germline V gene. CDR3 length: 13 amino acids. The ends were cut back, 1 base at V and 6 bases at J, with 9 bases in the middle. CDR3 region: CASSPLEGNGYTF. DNA of the CDR3: TGTGCCAGCTCACCACTGGAGGGGAATGGCTACACCTTC.

This clonotype was seen ten or more times. The chain joins TRBV20-1 to TRBJ2-5, with D possibly called TRBD1 or TRBD2 (5 bases each). CDR1 is DFQATT and CDR2 is SNEGSKA in the germline V gene (reference sequence). CDR3 length: 15 residues. V was cut by 6 bases and J by 1 base, with 18 bases left in between. CDR3 in DNA: TGCAGTGCCGTGCCGGGGCCGACCATCCAAGAGACCCAGTACTTC. Protein sequence: CSAVPGPTIQETQYF.

This clonotype was counted many times. The rearrangement links TRBV20-1 to TRBJ2-3; TRBD2 matches 10 bases. Germline loops: CDR1 DFQATT, CDR2 SNEGSKA (reference sequence). This CDR3 spans 13 amino acids. J gave up 4 bases and V 7 bases, and 5 bases lay outside the gene matches. The CDR3 here is CSGPSGGADTQYF. The CDR3 region has the DNA TGCAGTGGTCCAAGCGGGGGGGCAGATACGCAGTATTTT.

In regard to this clonotype: This may come from a read error, since a much larger clone is one base off. CDR3 protein: CASSLRPADEQFF. The DNA for the CDR3 is TGTGCCAGCAGCTTACGACCCGCTGATGAGCAGTTCTTC. The chain links TRBV9 to TRBJ2-1; the D is unclear. This CDR3 spans 13 amino acids. The V and J ends lost 4 bases and 8 bases respectively, with 13 bases between them. Germline CDR1 SGDLS, CDR2 YYNGEE.

The rearrangement joins TRBV6-1 to TRBJ2-7, with TRBD1 identical over 8 bases. CDR3 length: 14 residues. Germline lookup yields CDR1 MNHNS and CDR2 SASEGT. After removal of 4 bases from V and 1 base from J, the junction contained 3 bases not matched to a gene. This CDR3 is CASSARDRSYEQYF. CDR3 DNA: TGTGCCAGCAGTGCCCGGGACAGGTCCTACGAGCAGTACTTC.

Concerning this clonotype itself: The junction and the germline gene differ at one end; a read error may be behind it. The chain uses TRBV5-1 and TRBJ1-1; D is ambiguous. The CDR3 is made up of 13 amino acids. Germline loops: CDR1 SGHRS, CDR2 YFSETQ. The CDR3 DNA sequence: TGCACCAGCAGCTTCGTCGGGGACACTGAAGCTTTCTTT. Translation: CTSSFVGDTEAFF.

Many counts were recorded for this clonotype. J is TRBJ2-7 and V is TRBV27; 8 bases agree with TRBD1. Germline CDR1 is MNHEY and CDR2 is SMNVEV (reference sequence). V trimming: 6 bases; J trimming: 3 bases; junction bases outside the gene matches: 7. The CDR3 is made up of 14 amino acids. CDR3 DNA: TGTGCCAGCAGCCAGGGACAGGCGGACTACGAGCAGTACTTC. It encodes CASSQGQADYEQYF.

This clonotype was seen at least ten times. The chain joins TRBV20-1 to TRBJ2-5; possible D gene TRBD2, 5 bases. Deletions cut 3 bases from V and 3 bases from J, with 11 bases between. Germline-derived CDR1 and CDR2 are DFQATT and SNEGSKA (reference sequence). The CDR3 spans 13 residues. CDR3 nucleotide sequence: TGCAGTGCTAGGGCCAGCGGTAAAGAGACCCAGTACTTC. Protein sequence: CSARASGKETQYF.

The CDR3: CASSQDKVYGYTF. CDR3 in DNA: TGTGCCAGCAGCCAAGACAAGGTCTATGGCTACACCTTC. V usage is TRBV14 and J usage is TRBJ1-2; no reliable D call. Per germline, CDR1 SGHDN and CDR2 FVKESK. CDR3 length: 13 amino acids. Trimming pared 0 bases from V and 4 bases from J, leaving 6 bases between.

This clonotype showed up many times. The rearrangement joins TRBV7-2 to TRBJ2-5, with 9 bases aligning to TRBD2. The CDR3 is 17 amino acids. In germline, CDR1 is SGHTA, CDR2 FQGNSA. Germline trimming cut 7 bases from V and 1 base from J; bases unmatched to any gene: 13. CDR3 region: CASTLRGAGGPQETQYF. The CDR3 DNA follows: TGTGCCAGCACCCTAAGGGGGGCGGGGGGGCCCCAAGAGACCCAGTACTTC.

This clonotype was counted ten times or more. The CDR3 DNA is TGTGCCAGCAGCAAAAAAATCCGACTAGCGGAAACCTACGAGCAGTACTTC. Translating gives CASSKKIRLAETYEQYF. J is TRBJ2-7 and V is TRBV21-1; the table gives TRBD2 as D, unverified against the DNA. TRBV21-1 is noted as a pseudogene. This CDR3 spans 17 amino acids.

This clonotype was seen ten or more times. This chain uses TRBV5-6 with TRBJ2-2; TRBD2 matches 7 bases. Germline lookup yields CDR1 SGHDT and CDR2 YYEEEE. Germline trimming cut 1 base from V and 1 base from J; bases unmatched to any gene: 1. This CDR3 comprises 15 residues. CDR3 loop: CASSLPGGNTGELFF. For the CDR3, the DNA is TGTGCCAGCAGCTTGCCGGGGGGGAACACCGGGGAGCTGTTTTTT.

This clonotype occurred many times. The V and J genes are TRBV7-9 and TRBJ1-4; TRBD1 matches at 7 bases. The CDR3 extends over 13 amino acids. The junction had 5 bases not matched to a gene; V was cut back by 5 bases and J by 8 bases. Germline V gene lookup returns CDR1 SEHNR and CDR2 FQNEAQ (reference sequence). The CDR3 bases are TGTGCCAGCAGCCTCCGGGACAGAGAAAAACTGTTTTTT. Translation: CASSLRDREKLFF.

This clonotype appeared many times. The chain is built from TRBV12-3 or TRBV12-4 and TRBJ2-1, with TRBD1 as a possible D gene (6 bases). The V gene lost 5 bases and the J gene lost 7 bases, with 21 bases spanning the gap. This CDR3 is 16 amino acids long. This chain's CDR3 is CASSASGTLRGNEQFF. DNA of the CDR3: TGTGCCAGCAGTGCCTCCGGGACCCTAAGGGGGAATGAGCAGTTCTTC.

The table lists this clonotype with many counts. The chain carries TRBV5-1 and TRBJ2-1; 14 positions agree with TRBD2. The CDR3 has 16 amino acids. Germline V CDR1 and CDR2: SGHRS, YFSETQ. The V segment lost 4 bases and the J segment 7 bases; nucleotides outside the gene matches: 7. CDR3 residues: CASSPGLAGVGNEQFF. The CDR3 nucleotides read TGCGCCAGCAGCCCGGGACTAGCGGGAGTTGGGAATGAGCAGTTCTTC. Drawing the rest from reference TRBV5-1 and TRBJ2-1, the complete variable domain is KAGVTQTPRYLIKTRGQQVTLSCSPISGHRSVSWYQQTPGQGLQFLFEYFSETQRNKGNFPGRFSGRQFSNSRSEMNVSTLELGDSALYLCASSPGLAGVGNEQFFGPGTRLTVL.